The table lists the clone carrying this T cell receptor beta chain with many counts. Its antigen is still unknown. The sample comes from a study of T cells in Graves' hyperthyroidism and ophthalmopathy. Overall study results and limits: Expanded thyroid clonotypes (above 0.001) were mostly also found in blood.

No ophthalmopathy progression within 18 months constituted stable Graves' hyperthyroidism. Authors of the study amplified TCR beta CDR3 regions from RNA transcripts. Primed by the HTBI set, a first-round RT-PCR was run on the TCR CDR3. TCRdb used MiXCR to reprocess the multiplex PCR reads, holding one entry per CDR3 protein. Of around 420,000 distinct CDR3 sequences in the sample, around 14% were seen once. V was clipped by 1 base and J by 4 bases, with 8 bases between them. The CDR3 is made up of 14 amino acids. Germline CDR1 reads LGHDT; CDR2 reads YNNKEL (reference sequence). The source is a woman between 18 and 29 years old with Graves' hyperthyroidism. This sequence joins TRBV3-1 and TRBJ1-3; no definite D call. The sequenced material came from blood. CDR3 sequence (DNA): TGTGCCAGCAGCCAAGTTGACAAGGGAAACACCATATATTTT. Translating gives CASSQVDKGNTIYF.